The 14 T cell receptor beta chains below come from one sample, sequenced in a study of control samples from healthy donors and cancer patients. The protocol was immunoSEQ multiplex PCR, while the TCRdb copy is restricted to in-frame clones and leaves out a portion. The sample has tens of thousands of clones, approximately 89% seen once. The sequenced sample was blood. The receptors were sampled from a man aged 45 to 65 in good health.

CDR3 DNA: TGTGCCACCAGCAGAGACCCGGGGCATCCCTACGAGCAGTACTTC. Protein: CATSRDPGHPYEQYF. The chain carries TRBV15 and TRBJ2-7; D may match TRBD1 or TRBD2 (5 bases each). CDR3 size: 15 residues. The germline gives CDR1 LNHNV, CDR2 YYDKDF (reference sequence). V gave up 0 bases and J gave up 2 bases, with 11 bases separating them.

The chain carries TRBV7-6 and TRBJ2-3, with D perhaps matching TRBD1 (6 bases). Germline V gene sequence: CDR1 SGHVS, CDR2 FNYEAQ. The CDR3 is 15 amino acids. Trimming left V 5 bases short and J 2 bases short, with 14 bases between. DNA for the CDR3: TGTGCCAGCAGCGGCAGGGACATAGACACAGATACGCAGTATTTT. Translating gives CASSGRDIDTDTQYF.

The chain combines TRBV11-2 with TRBJ1-6; D not certain. The ends were cut back, 3 bases at V and 0 bases at J, with 6 bases in the middle. Germline values: CDR1 SGHAT, CDR2 FQNNGV. The CDR3 sequence is 15 residues long. CDR3 residues: CASSLAGSYNSPLHF. The CDR3 DNA reads as TGTGCCAGCAGCTTGGCCGGCTCCTATAATTCACCCCTCCACTTT.

The chain uses TRBV27 and TRBJ1-5; 9 nucleotides line up with TRBD1. Germline CDR1 reads MNHEY; CDR2 reads SMNVEV (reference sequence). V lost 6 bases and J lost 7; bases outside the gene matches: 10. The CDR3 sequence is 15 residues long. CDR3 in amino acids: CASRLRTGAQQPQHF. CDR3 nucleotides: TGTGCCAGCAGACTCCGGACAGGGGCACAACAGCCCCAGCATTTT.

The genes are TRBV9 and TRBJ1-1, with 8 bases lining up with TRBD1. The CDR3 has 15 residues. V lost 7 bases to trimming and J lost 1 base; unmatched junction nucleotides: 9. The germline V gene encodes CDR1 SGDLS and CDR2 YYNGEE. This CDR3 is CASGLSGTGNTEAFF. The CDR3 coding sequence is TGTGCCAGCGGTCTTTCCGGGACAGGGAACACTGAAGCTTTCTTT.

Written as DNA, the CDR3 is TGTGCCAGCAGCTCAATTCGGGGCTACACAGATACGCAGTATTTT. This encodes CASSSIRGYTDTQYF. This chain connects TRBV7-3 to TRBJ2-3, with D perhaps assigned TRBD1 or TRBD2 (5 bases each). Looked up from germline, CDR1 is SGHTA and CDR2 is FQGTGA. V was clipped by 4 bases and J by 2 bases, with 13 bases between them. The CDR3 contains 15 residues.

The V call is TRBV6-5, the J call TRBJ1-2; D unclear. The germline V gene has CDR1 MNHEY and CDR2 SVGAGI. The V end was cut by 7 bases, the J end by 4 bases, with 13 bases between. The CDR3 has 13 amino acids. The CDR3 nucleotides are TGTGCCAGCACCGAGGACGGCGTCTATGGCTACACCTTC. Protein sequence: CASTEDGVYGYTF.

This chain connects TRBV3-1 (or the pseudogene TRBV3-2) to TRBJ2-3; TRBD2 aligns across 8 bases. Germline V gives CDR1 LGHDT, CDR2 YNNKEL (reference sequence). V shed 0 bases, J shed 1 base, and the junction held 6 bases outside the gene matches. The CDR3 length is 17 residues. The CDR3 nucleotides read TGTGCCAGCAGCCAAGATCTTTCGACTAGCGGCACAGATACGCAGTATTTT. Translation: CASSQDLSTSGTDTQYF.

DNA for the CDR3: TGCGCCAGCAGCTTAGGTCCAGGGGGGTCTTTCTACGAGCAGTACTTC. Its translation: CASSLGPGGSFYEQYF. This sequence joins TRBV5-1 and TRBJ2-7; D perhaps matches TRBD1 (7 bases). CDR3 size: 16 residues. Trimming took off 2 bases at V and 3 bases at J, with 18 bases between the two ends. From germline, CDR1 is SGHRS and CDR2 YFSETQ. Using reference TRBV5-1 and TRBJ2-7 for the parts outside the CDR3, the full variable domain is KAGVTQTPRYLIKTRGQQVTLSCSPISGHRSVSWYQQTPGQGLQFLFEYFSETQRNKGNFPGRFSGRQFSNSRSEMNVSTLELGDSALYLCASSLGPGGSFYEQYFGPGTRLTVT.

The chain links TRBV10-3 to TRBJ2-7; weak D call: TRBD2 (6 bases). CDR1 and CDR2 from the germline V gene are ENHRY and SYGVKD. V lost 3 bases and J 0 bases, leaving 15 bases between the germline ends. The CDR3 sequence is 16 residues long. CDR3 residues: CAISDRAGKSSYEQYF. For the CDR3, the DNA is TGTGCCATCAGTGACCGGGCGGGGAAGAGCTCCTACGAGCAGTACTTC.

The genes are TRBV5-6 and TRBJ2-2; a weak D match, TRBD1 (5 bases). Trimming pared 4 bases from V and 0 bases from J, leaving 13 bases between. The germline gives CDR1 SGHDT, CDR2 YYEEEE. The CDR3 totals 16 residues. The CDR3 reads CASSRRAGSNTGELFF. CDR3 nucleotides: TGTGCCAGCAGCCGTCGGGCAGGGTCGAACACCGGGGAGCTGTTTTTT.

The chain links TRBV6-5 to TRBJ2-7; 7 bases are shared with TRBD1. The length of the CDR3 is 12 residues. CDR1 MNHEY and CDR2 SVGAGI come from the germline V gene. Trimming removed 5 bases from V and 6 bases from J; junction bases left unmatched: 4. CDR3 amino acids: CASSPTGVEQYF. CDR3 nucleotides: TGTGCCAGCAGTCCCACAGGGGTCGAGCAGTACTTC.

The chain carries TRBV7-9 and TRBJ2-1; no clear D gene. The germline gives CDR1 SEHNR, CDR2 FQNEAQ (reference sequence). The CDR3 consists of 18 residues. V was trimmed by 1 base and J by 0 bases, leaving 16 bases between them. The CDR3 protein is CASSLDFGGTASYNEQFF. CDR3 bases: TGTGCCAGCAGCTTAGACTTCGGCGGAACCGCCTCCTACAATGAGCAGTTCTTC.

CDR3 sequence reads: CASSIYGGGTYEQYF. The CDR3 coding sequence is TGTGCCAGCAGCATCTACGGGGGGGGCACGTACGAGCAGTACTTC. This chain joins TRBV11-2 and TRBJ2-7, with TRBD2 identical over 8 bases. V lost 5 bases to trimming and J lost 4 bases; unmatched junction nucleotides: 10. Germline lookup yields CDR1 SGHAT and CDR2 FQNNGV. The CDR3 totals 15 residues.